This T cell receptor beta chain was recorded in a study of B cell selection in AIRE deficiency. Study-wide results and caveats: TCRbeta-only data showed 36.6% of shared healthy Treg sequences in healthy Tconv.

The V segment lost 6 bases and the J segment 7 bases; nucleotides outside the gene matches: 11. This CDR3 contains 15 residues. The germline gives CDR1 MNHEY, CDR2 SVGAGI. This clone has only a few counts. The antigen is undetermined. Regulatory T cells were sorted as CD4+CD25hiCD127low/negative cells. Healthy unrelated donors supplied the control samples. Using immunoSEQ multiplex PCR, the repertoire was profiled, and TCRdb retains in-frame clones only, with some absent. The profile shows approximately 22,000 clones, about nine tenths of them singletons. Material for sequencing was CD4+CD25+ Tregs sorted from PBMCs. The source is a human donor in good health. J is TRBJ2-7 and V is TRBV6-5; 11 bases align to TRBD2. In DNA form, the CDR3 reads TGTGCCAGCAGCGGAAGACTAGCGGGAAAGAGAGAGCAGTACTTC. This codes for CASSGRLAGKREQYF.